The 3 T cell receptor beta chains presented below share a single source sample, sequenced in a study of blood T cell repertoires in COVID-19. Profiling relied on immunoSEQ multiplex PCR, and the TCRdb table lists in-frame clones only, not all of them. In the table there are about 180,000 clones, around 87% of which are singletons. Source material: peripheral blood. These receptors all come from a middle-aged man with active or convalescent COVID-19.

J is TRBJ1-2 and V is TRBV19; 8 nucleotides match TRBD1. Germline assignment: CDR1 LNHDA and CDR2 SQIVND (reference sequence). CDR3 size: 14 residues. The junction had 0 bases not matched to a gene; V was cut back by 1 base and J by 2 bases. CDR3 loop: CASSIAGGNYGYTF. As DNA, the CDR3 is TGTGCCAGTAGTATAGCAGGGGGCAACTATGGCTACACCTTC.

The rearrangement joins TRBV27 to TRBJ2-1, with TRBD1 matching over 7 bases. Per the germline V gene, CDR1 is MNHEY and CDR2 is SMNVEV (reference sequence). With 8 bases clipped from V and 0 bases from J, the junction kept 10 bases outside the gene matches. The CDR3 covers 16 residues. As DNA, the CDR3 is TGTGCCAGCTTATCTCAGACAGGGAGCTCCTACAATGAGCAGTTCTTC. It yields the protein CASLSQTGSSYNEQFF.

The genes are TRBV30 and TRBJ1-2; D gene unclear. V gave up 5 bases and J gave up 4 bases, with 20 bases separating them. Germline V gives CDR1 GTSNPN, CDR2 SVGIG (reference sequence). This CDR3 region has 15 residues. CDR3 sequence: CAWFYGEKGGYGYTF. DNA of the CDR3: TGTGCCTGGTTTTACGGGGAGAAAGGAGGCTATGGCTACACCTTC.